This T cell receptor (beta chain) was sequenced for a study of monozygotic twins with inflammatory bowel disease. As to this clonotype: Its specificity is unknown.

Germline CDR1 SQVTM, CDR2 ANQGSEA. This CDR3 comprises 15 residues. Study observations and caveats: No repertoire similarity difference was seen between concordant and discordant twins; power was possibly limited. Healthy co-twins, by inverse Simpson, had higher TCRbeta diversity than their siblings with IBD.

UMIs with a 6-nucleotide sample barcode were added by template switching. TCRdb reworked the 5' RACE reads into one entry per CDR3 protein, no DNA. Its clone listing holds approximately 400,000 distinct CDR3 sequences. This clonotype originated in a human donor with ulcerative colitis or Crohn's disease, or a healthy co-twin of an affected twin (not recorded which). The specimen was blood. The rearrangement links TRBV29-1 to TRBJ2-1; the TCRdb call, TRBD2, lacks DNA for checking. The CDR3 is CSVARLAGPNNEQFF.